Detailed here is one T cell receptor beta chain. Its antigen is as yet unknown. The entry originates in a study of cytomegalovirus exposure and HLA in healthy donors. Germline V gene sequence: CDR1 SGHTA, CDR2 FQGTGA. V trimming: 5 bases; J trimming: 4 bases; junction bases outside the gene matches: 12. The CDR3 length is 18 residues. Use of 60 Vbeta and 13 Jbeta primers characterized the PCR. This table comes from immunoSEQ multiplex PCR, and its TCRdb copy is limited to in-frame clones, with some not included. Found here are approximately 150,000 clones, 60% to 85% of them singletons; the top ten hold less than 4.5%. General study findings and limits: Among donors in an Asian-associated ancestry cluster, a later analysis reportedly found fewer N-insertions than the approximately 700-donor mean. As immune exposure information, only CMV serostatus was available.

This TCR came from a man aged 25 to 45 in good health and CMV-seropositive. What was sequenced was PBMCs. V gene TRBV7-3 combines with J gene TRBJ1-4; TRBD1 matches at 11 bases. In DNA form, the CDR3 reads TGTGCCAGCAGCCGCCGGCTGGACAGGGGGCCCATTAATGAAAAACTGTTTTTT. This sequence encodes CASSRRLDRGPINEKLFF.